These T cell receptor beta chains were read from a single sample in a study of blood T cell repertoires in COVID-19. Clones were sequenced by immunoSEQ multiplex PCR, and TCRdb holds only the in-frame ones, with some missing. This table has about 160,000 clones, more than 70% appearing once. Sequenced input: peripheral blood. These receptors originate from a woman of 80 years or more with active or convalescent COVID-19. CDR3s include the opening cysteine and the closing phenylalanine or tryptophan. The D gene is left open where the match is weak. Size tells how often a clone was seen (once, few, many) or the class of an expanded clone, and some rows leave it out.

size	J	V	D	CDR3	DNA
-	TRBJ1-4	TRBV6-1	-	CASSELGRGPTNEKLFF	TGTGCCAGCAGTGAACTGGGCAGGGGCCCCACTAATGAAAAACTGTTTTTT
-	TRBJ2-3	TRBV5-1	TRBD2	CASSLRLAGDTQYF	TGCGCCAGCAGCTTGAGGCTAGCGGGAGATACGCAGTATTTT
-	TRBJ2-1	TRBV28	TRBD2	CASSRTSDREQFF	TGTGCCAGCAGTCGGACTAGCGATCGTGAGCAGTTCTTC
-	TRBJ2-3	TRBV7-2	TRBD2	CASSAGLAGEFGTQYF	TGTGCCAGCAGCGCCGGACTAGCGGGAGAATTTGGTACGCAGTATTTT
-	TRBJ1-1	TRBV29-1	-	CSVDALADTEAFF	TGCAGCGTTGATGCACTCGCCGACACTGAAGCTTTCTTT
-	TRBJ1-1	TRBV2	-	CASTQQAEIWNTEAFF	TGTGCCAGCACCCAGCAGGCAGAAATATGGAACACTGAAGCTTTCTTT
once	TRBJ2-3	TRBV6-5	-	CASTGPNTDTQYF	TGTGCCAGCACAGGGCCCAACACAGATACGCAGTATTTT
-	TRBJ1-4	TRBV2	TRBD1	CASRTGTEDEKLFF	TGTGCCAGCAGGACAGGGACAGAGGATGAAAAACTGTTTTTT
-	TRBJ1-1	TRBV5-1	TRBD1	CASSFITGAGVVNTEAFF	TGCGCCAGCAGCTTTATTACAGGGGCGGGTGTGGTAAACACTGAAGCTTTCTTT
once	TRBJ2-7	TRBV7-2	TRBD1	CASSRGTGAYEQYF	TGTGCCAGCAGCCGCGGGACAGGGGCCTACGAGCAGTACTTC
-	TRBJ2-2	TRBV28	TRBD1	CASSLNTGGTGELFF	TGTGCCAGCAGTTTAAATACAGGGGGGACCGGGGAGCTGTTTTTT
-	TRBJ2-2	TRBV5-4	TRBD2	CASSPNSGANTGELFF	TGTGCCAGCAGCCCTAACAGCGGGGCGAACACCGGGGAGCTGTTTTTT
-	TRBJ1-1	TRBV2	-	CASRQRGQTEAFF	TGTGCCAGCAGGCAGAGAGGACAGACTGAAGCTTTCTTT
-	TRBJ1-5	TRBV2	TRBD1	CASSRDRDRSNQPQHF	TGTGCCAGCAGTCGGGACAGGGATAGGAGCAATCAGCCCCAGCATTTT
-	TRBJ1-1	TRBV30	TRBD1	CAWRGGQGITEAFF	TGTGCCTGGAGGGGGGGACAGGGGATCACTGAAGCTTTCTTT
-	TRBJ1-3	TRBV11-2	TRBD1	CASSLMTGQGGGNTIYF	TGTGCCAGCAGCCTAATGACCGGACAGGGAGGCGGAAACACCATATATTTT
-	TRBJ2-5	TRBV27	TRBD2	CASSSYRLAGEETQYF	TGTGCCAGCAGTTCCTATCGACTAGCGGGAGAGGAGACCCAGTACTTC
-	TRBJ1-3	TRBV5-5	-	CASSLRRGGVGGNTIYF	TGTGCCAGCAGCCTCAGGCGGGGGGGAGTTGGCGGAAACACCATATATTTT
-	TRBJ2-1	TRBV19	TRBD2	CASSILPVGLAGPNEQFF	TGTGCCAGTAGTATCCTCCCGGTTGGGCTAGCGGGACCCAATGAGCAGTTCTTC
-	TRBJ2-5	TRBV18	-	CASSHSRETQYF	TGTGCCAGCTCACACTCTAGGGAGACCCAGTACTTC
-	TRBJ2-3	TRBV18	-	CASSPRVRGSTDTQYF	TGTGCCAGCTCACCACGTGTCAGGGGAAGCACAGATACGCAGTATTTT
few	TRBJ2-1	TRBV6-1	-	CASSGQLARGSNEQFF	TGTGCCAGCAGTGGCCAGCTAGCTAGGGGGTCCAATGAGCAGTTCTTC
-	TRBJ1-1	TRBV6-4	-	CASSADRNTEAFF	TGTGCCAGCAGCGCCGACAGGAACACTGAAGCTTTCTTT
-	TRBJ1-3	TRBV19	-	CASRTSITGNTIYF	TGTGCCAGTCGCACTTCCATAACTGGAAACACCATATATTTT
-	TRBJ1-3	TRBV9	TRBD1	CASSRGLGNTIYF	TGTGCCAGCAGCAGGGGGCTAGGAAACACCATATATTTT
-	TRBJ1-2	TRBV7-9	TRBD1	CASSLVGGSNYGYTF	TGTGCCAGCAGCTTAGTAGGGGGCTCTAACTATGGCTACACCTTC
-	TRBJ1-1	TRBV12-3/TRBV12-4	-	CASSATGGTEAFF	TGTGCCAGCAGTGCGACAGGAGGAACTGAAGCTTTCTTT
-	TRBJ1-6	TRBV2	-	CATTGQPRSSPLHF	TGTGCCACTACAGGACAACCAAGAAGTTCACCCCTCCACTTT
few	TRBJ2-3	TRBV7-3	-	CASSPTGGITDTQYF	TGTGCCAGCAGCCCCACGGGCGGGATCACAGATACGCAGTATTTT
-	TRBJ2-5	TRBV6-5	TRBD1	CASSYSTGVVETQYF	TGTGCCAGCAGTTACTCGACAGGGGTGGTGGAGACCCAGTACTTC
-	TRBJ1-2	TRBV5-4	TRBD1	CASSLPRGDYGYTF	TGTGCCAGCAGCTTGCCCAGGGGGGACTATGGCTACACCTTC
-	TRBJ2-7	TRBV6-5	-	CASSTPGETGEQYF	TGTGCCAGCAGTACACCTGGGGAAACGGGAGAGCAGTACTTC
-	TRBJ2-6	TRBV4-1	TRBD1	CASSRVRTGGSGANVLTF	TGCGCCAGCAGCCGGGTCCGGACAGGGGGTTCTGGGGCCAACGTCCTGACTTTC
-	TRBJ2-7	TRBV5-1	TRBD2	CASSNTAGGSYEQYF	TGCGCCAGCAGCAATACAGCGGGAGGGTCCTACGAGCAGTACTTC
-	TRBJ2-1	TRBV4-1	TRBD1	CASTRGQQEQFF	TGCGCCAGCACCAGGGGGCAGCAAGAGCAGTTCTTC
-	TRBJ2-1	TRBV6-5	-	CASSYSGGQQFF	TGTGCCAGCAGTTACTCGGGGGGTCAGCAGTTCTTC
-	TRBJ1-1	TRBV30	-	CAWSPRAGVSAEAFF	TGTGCCTGGAGCCCCCGGGCAGGGGTATCCGCTGAAGCTTTCTTT
-	TRBJ2-2	TRBV10-2	-	CASSDQGQTTGELFF	TGCGCCAGCAGTGATCAGGGACAAACGACCGGGGAGCTGTTTTTT
once	TRBJ2-3	TRBV3-1/TRBV3-2	-	CASSQDLGASTDTQYF	TGTGCCAGCAGCCAAGATCTGGGGGCGAGCACAGATACGCAGTATTTT
-	TRBJ2-7	TRBV9	-	CASSVGWTGYEQYF	TGTGCCAGCAGCGTAGGCTGGACTGGCTACGAGCAGTACTTC
-	TRBJ1-2	TRBV5-4	-	CASSLPGDYGYTF	TGTGCCAGCAGCTTGCCAGGGGACTATGGCTACACCTTC
-	TRBJ2-1	TRBV2	-	CASSNPNEQFF	TGTGCCAGCAGTAATCCTAATGAGCAGTTCTTC
-	TRBJ2-7	TRBV9	TRBD1	CASSVDRGSYEQYF	TGTGCCAGCAGCGTCGACAGGGGGTCTTACGAGCAGTACTTC
few	TRBJ1-2	TRBV28	-	CASSLLSVRSIGYGYTF	TGTGCCAGCAGTTTGCTATCTGTGAGGAGTATCGGCTATGGCTACACCTTC
-	TRBJ1-1	TRBV5-5	-	CASSSWGDEAFF	TGTGCCAGCAGCTCATGGGGGGATGAAGCTTTCTTT
-	TRBJ1-6	TRBV5-4	-	CASSLDQGPTPLHF	TGTGCCAGCAGCTTGGATCAGGGGCCAACACCCCTCCACTTT
-	TRBJ2-1	TRBV19	-	CASTSGVGGIGEQFF	-
-	TRBJ2-7	TRBV29-1	-	CSVEQTQGYEQYF	TGCAGCGTTGAACAGACTCAGGGTTACGAGCAGTACTTC
-	TRBJ2-1	TRBV5-1	TRBD2	CASSLGRLAGSYNEQFF	TGCGCCAGCAGCTTGGGGCGACTAGCGGGATCCTACAATGAGCAGTTCTTC